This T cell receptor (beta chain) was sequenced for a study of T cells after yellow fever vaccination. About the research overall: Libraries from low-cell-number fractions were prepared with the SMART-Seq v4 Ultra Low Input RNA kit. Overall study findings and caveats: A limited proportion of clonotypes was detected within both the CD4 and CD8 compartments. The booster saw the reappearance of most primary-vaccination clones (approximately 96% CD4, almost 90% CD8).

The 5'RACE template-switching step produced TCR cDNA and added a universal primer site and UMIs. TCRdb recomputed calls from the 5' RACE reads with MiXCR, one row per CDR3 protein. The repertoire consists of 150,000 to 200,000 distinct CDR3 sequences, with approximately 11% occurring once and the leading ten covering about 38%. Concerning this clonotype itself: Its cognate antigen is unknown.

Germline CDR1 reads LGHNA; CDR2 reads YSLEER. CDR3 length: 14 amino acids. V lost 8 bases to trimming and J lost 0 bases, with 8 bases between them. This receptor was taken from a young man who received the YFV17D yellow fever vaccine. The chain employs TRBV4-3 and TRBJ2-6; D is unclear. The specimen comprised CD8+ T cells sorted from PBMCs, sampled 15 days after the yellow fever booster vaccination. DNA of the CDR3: TGCGCCAGCGGATACTTCTCTGGGGCCAACGTCCTGACTTTC. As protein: CASGYFSGANVLTF.